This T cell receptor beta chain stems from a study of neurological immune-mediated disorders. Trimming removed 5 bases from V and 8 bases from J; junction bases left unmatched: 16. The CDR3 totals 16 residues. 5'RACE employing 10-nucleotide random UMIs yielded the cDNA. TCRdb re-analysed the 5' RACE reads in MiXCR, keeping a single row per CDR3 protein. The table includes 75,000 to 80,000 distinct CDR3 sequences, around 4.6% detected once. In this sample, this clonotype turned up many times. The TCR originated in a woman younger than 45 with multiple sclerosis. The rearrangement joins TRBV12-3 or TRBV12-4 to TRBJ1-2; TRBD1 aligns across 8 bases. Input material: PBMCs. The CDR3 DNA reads TGTGCCAGCAGTCAAAATAAAGGGACAGGATCTCAGGGCTACACCTTC. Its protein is CASSQNKGTGSQGYTF.